The 15 T cell receptor beta chains below were found in one sample sequenced in a study of cytomegalovirus exposure and HLA in healthy donors. PCR primers comprised 60 Vbeta and 13 Jbeta primers. Libraries were prepared by immunoSEQ multiplex PCR; TCRdb keeps only in-frame clonotypes and omits some of them. This table holds some 110,000 clones. The sequenced sample consisted of PBMCs. The source of these receptors is a man in his forties in good health and CMV-seropositive.

The gene calls are TRBV5-8 and TRBJ2-4; D remains ambiguous. V was shortened by 0 bases and J by 9 bases, with 13 bases between the two germline ends. This CDR3 contains 14 residues. The germline CDR1 and CDR2 sequences are SGHTS and YDEGEE. The CDR3 DNA sequence: TGTGCCAGCAGCTTGGGGCTCGGGTTTGCCATTCAGTACTTC. This codes for CASSLGLGFAIQYF.

This sequence joins TRBV21-1 and TRBJ2-3; the D call TRBD2 from the table was never checked on the DNA. TRBV21-1 is a pseudogene segment. The CDR3 has 13 amino acids. CDR3 protein: CASNREVLDTQYF. As DNA, the CDR3 is TGTGCCAGCAATAGAGAGGTTCTAGATACGCAGTATTTT.

The CDR3 reads CASSQDDRDKNTGELFF. CDR3 coding DNA: TGTGCCAGCAGCCAAGATGATCGGGACAAGAACACCGGGGAGCTGTTTTTT. The genes are TRBV14 and TRBJ2-2, with a tentative D call TRBD1 (6 bases). The germline CDR1 and CDR2 sequences are SGHDN and FVKESK. The CDR3 contains 17 residues. Trimming removed 0 bases at V and 1 base at J, with 12 bases between.

The chain is built from TRBV10-3 and TRBJ2-1, with 10 bases fitting TRBD2. Germline V gives CDR1 ENHRY, CDR2 SYGVKD. This CDR3 has 14 residues. V lost 5 bases to trimming and J lost 4 bases; unmatched junction nucleotides: 2. The CDR3 nucleotides read TGTGCCATCAGTAAGCGGGAGGGGTACAATGAGCAGTTCTTC. Its protein product is CAISKREGYNEQFF.

V is TRBV4-1 and J is TRBJ1-3; tentative D call: TRBD1 (5 bases). CDR1 is MGHRA, CDR2 YSYEKL, per germline. The V gene lost 2 bases and the J gene lost 3 bases, with 17 bases spanning the gap. CDR3 length: 17 residues. CDR3 DNA: TGCGCCAGCAGCCAAAATAAGGGCGGGGCAGGTGGAAACACCATATATTTT. The encoded protein is CASSQNKGGAGGNTIYF.

The chain employs TRBV9 and TRBJ1-3; D perhaps matches TRBD1 (6 bases). The CDR3 is 15 amino acids. The germline gives CDR1 SGDLS, CDR2 YYNGEE. The V end was cut by 0 bases, the J end by 0 bases, with 7 bases between. This CDR3 is CASSVGGHSGNTIYF. The CDR3 nucleotides read TGTGCCAGCAGCGTAGGGGGACACTCTGGAAACACCATATATTTT. The variable domain in full, with the rest retrieved from reference TRBV9 and TRBJ1-3, is DSGVTQTPKHLITATGQRVTLRCSPRSGDLSVYWYQQSLDQGLQFLIQYYNGEERAKGNILERFSAQQFPDLHSELNLSSLELGDSALYFCASSVGGHSGNTIYFGEGSWLTVV.

V gene TRBV7-2 combines with J gene TRBJ2-2, with 7 bases aligning to TRBD2. V shed 5 bases and J 2 bases; nucleotides not matched to a gene: 11. Germline CDR1 is SGHTA and CDR2 is FQGNSA. This CDR3 is built from 17 residues. CDR3 sequence: CASSRLAGALNTGELFF. The CDR3 DNA reads as TGTGCCAGCAGCCGACTGGCGGGAGCCCTTAACACCGGGGAGCTGTTTTTT.

The rearrangement uses TRBV5-1 and TRBJ1-4, with D tentatively TRBD1 (5 bases). The CDR3 loop spans 17 amino acids. Trimming stripped 1 base from V and 0 bases from J, with 13 bases between. Germline values: CDR1 SGHRS, CDR2 YFSETQ. CDR3 residues: CASSLSWVGATNEKLFF. In DNA, the CDR3 is TGCGCCAGCAGCTTGTCGTGGGTAGGGGCAACTAATGAAAAACTGTTTTTT.

This chain links TRBV5-6 with TRBJ1-1; a possible D gene is TRBD1 (5 bases). CDR3 size: 12 residues. The germline CDR1 and CDR2 sequences are SGHDT and YYEEEE. The ends were cut back, 5 bases at V and 4 bases at J, with 9 bases in the middle. CDR3 region: CASSSGGTEAFF. CDR3 nucleotide sequence: TGTGCCAGCAGTTCCGGGGGCACTGAAGCTTTCTTT.

The chain has TRBV29-1 and TRBJ2-1; no firm D call. The CDR3 has 15 residues. Deletions cut 3 bases from V and 2 bases from J, with 14 bases between. The germline V gene encodes CDR1 SQVTM and CDR2 ANQGSEA. This CDR3 reads CSVDWAFSPYNEQFF. The DNA of the CDR3 is TGCAGCGTTGATTGGGCTTTCTCCCCCTACAATGAGCAGTTCTTC.

V is TRBV9 and J is TRBJ2-7, with D uncertain. Germline loops: CDR1 SGDLS, CDR2 YYNGEE. Deletions cut 4 bases from V and 0 bases from J, with 14 bases between. This CDR3 is built from 15 residues. As DNA, the CDR3 is TGTGCCAGCAGCCCAGACCCCTGGAGCTCCTACGAGCAGTACTTC. Protein product: CASSPDPWSSYEQYF.

The chain links TRBV5-1 to TRBJ2-2, with 8 bases matching TRBD1. The CDR3 runs to 16 residues. After removal of 1 base from V and 4 bases from J, the junction contained 6 bases not matched to a gene. CDR1 is SGHRS and CDR2 is YFSETQ in the germline V gene. As DNA, the CDR3 is TGCGCCAGCAGCTTGATTCAGGGGGCCGGCACCGGGGAGCTGTTTTTT. This encodes CASSLIQGAGTGELFF.

The chain is built from TRBV2 and TRBJ2-2; 11 nucleotides line up with TRBD2. The V segment lost 6 bases and the J segment 0 bases; nucleotides outside the gene matches: 12. Germline V CDR1 and CDR2: SNHLY, FYNNEI. The CDR3 has 19 amino acids. The CDR3 sequence: CASRVPLLAGGTNTGELFF. Here the CDR3 DNA reads TGTGCCAGCAGGGTGCCCTTATTAGCGGGAGGGACGAACACCGGGGAGCTGTTTTTT.

The gene calls are TRBV28 and TRBJ1-2, with 8 bases fitting TRBD1. CDR3 length: 16 amino acids. V trimming: 5 bases; J trimming: 4 bases; junction bases outside the gene matches: 12. CDR1 MDHEN and CDR2 SYDVKM come from the germline V gene. CDR3 sequence: CASSTLDRGLGYGYTF. Written as DNA, the CDR3 is TGTGCCAGCAGTACCCTTGACAGGGGTCTAGGCTATGGCTACACCTTC.

V is TRBV30 and J is TRBJ2-2; a weak D match, TRBD1 (6 bases). This CDR3 is 16 amino acids long. V lost 0 bases and J lost 4, with 15 bases in between. CDR1 and CDR2 (germline): GTSNPN, SVGIG (reference sequence). The DNA for the CDR3 is TGTGCCTGGAGTGTACTCGCAGGGGTCGGCACCGGGGAGCTGTTTTTT. It encodes CAWSVLAGVGTGELFF.